These 5 T cell receptor beta chains share one sample of origin, sequenced in a study of blood T cell repertoires in COVID-19. Generated by immunoSEQ multiplex PCR, the TCRdb table keeps only in-frame clones and is missing some. The sample has around 97,000 clones, around four fifths seen once. The sequenced material came from peripheral blood. The receptors come from a man in his 70s with acute or convalescent COVID-19.

The CDR3 DNA reads as TGTGCCAGCAGCCAGCGGCTAGCCTCGAACACCGGGGAGCTGTTTTTT. This translates into CASSQRLASNTGELFF. The chain combines TRBV3-1 (or the pseudogene TRBV3-2) with TRBJ2-2; a weak D match, TRBD2 (5 bases). The CDR3 sequence is 16 residues long. The germline V gene encodes CDR1 LGHDT and CDR2 YNNKEL (reference sequence). Deletions cut 3 bases from V and 0 bases from J, with 11 bases between.

The chain has TRBV9 and TRBJ1-6; 8 bases align to TRBD1. Trimming at V came to 0 bases and at J to 6 bases, leaving 14 bases not matched to a gene. The CDR3 sequence is 19 residues long. Germline lookup yields CDR1 SGDLS and CDR2 YYNGEE. The CDR3: CASSVAKGQGPTANSPLHF. Written as DNA, the CDR3 is TGTGCCAGCAGCGTAGCTAAAGGACAGGGACCTACAGCTAATTCACCCCTCCACTTT.

In this sample, this clone turned up a few times. The chain uses TRBV9 and TRBJ2-1; 7 bases map to TRBD1. The CDR3 is made up of 14 amino acids. Per the germline V gene, CDR1 is SGDLS and CDR2 is YYNGEE. V lost 4 bases and J lost 8; bases outside the gene matches: 9. This chain's CDR3 is CASSPLTGMDEQFF. CDR3 nucleotide sequence: TGTGCCAGCAGCCCCCTGACAGGGATGGATGAGCAGTTCTTC.

CDR3 in amino acids: CASIQDSRGTEAFF. The CDR3 nucleotides are TGTGCCAGCATACAGGACAGTCGGGGCACTGAAGCTTTCTTT. V and J are TRBV6-5 and TRBJ1-1; D perhaps matches TRBD1 (6 bases). The V and J ends lost 7 bases and 4 bases respectively, with 16 bases between them. The CDR3 consists of 14 residues. Germline-derived CDR1 and CDR2 are MNHEY and SVGAGI.

This chain's CDR3 is CASSQVTGGYGGELFF. As DNA, the CDR3 is TGCGCCAGCAGCCAAGTTACAGGGGGCTATGGCGGGGAGCTGTTTTTT. The genes are TRBV4-3 and TRBJ2-2; 9 bases match TRBD1. The ends lost 1 base at V and 7 bases at J; junction bases unmatched: 7. CDR1 LGHNA and CDR2 YSLEER come from the germline V gene. The CDR3 spans 16 residues.